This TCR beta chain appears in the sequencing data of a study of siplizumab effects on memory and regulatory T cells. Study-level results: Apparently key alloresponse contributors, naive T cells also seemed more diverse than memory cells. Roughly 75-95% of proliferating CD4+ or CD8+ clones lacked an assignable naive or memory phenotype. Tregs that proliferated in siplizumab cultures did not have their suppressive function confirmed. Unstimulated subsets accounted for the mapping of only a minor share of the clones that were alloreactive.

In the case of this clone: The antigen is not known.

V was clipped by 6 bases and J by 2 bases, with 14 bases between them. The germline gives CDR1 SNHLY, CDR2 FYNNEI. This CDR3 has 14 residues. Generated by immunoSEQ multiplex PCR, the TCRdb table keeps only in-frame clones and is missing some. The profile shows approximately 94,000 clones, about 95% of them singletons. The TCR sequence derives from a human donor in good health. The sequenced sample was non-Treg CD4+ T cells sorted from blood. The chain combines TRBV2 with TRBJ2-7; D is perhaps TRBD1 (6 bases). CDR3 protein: CASRERDNTYEQYF. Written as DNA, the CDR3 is TGTGCCAGCAGGGAGAGGGACAATACCTACGAGCAGTACTTC.